A single sample gave rise to the 27 T cell receptor beta chains below, sequenced in a study of CD8 T cells in ankylosing spondylitis. TCRdb fed the 5' RACE reads into MiXCR, producing one record per CDR3 protein. Of 330,000 or so distinct CDR3 sequences listed, under 8.5% are singletons. General study points: Seemingly distinctive of ankylosing spondylitis blood was a TCR beta motif formed by eight highly homologous variants.

These TCRs are of unknown antigen specificity. Specimen: blood, either unsorted or a sorted T cell fraction (not recorded which). The receptors were gathered from a male donor with ankylosing spondylitis.

CDR3 DNA: TGCAGCGTCCCCGCCCTGGACAGGGGACTATACGAGCAGTACTTC. This gives the protein CSVPALDRGLYEQYF. V is TRBV29-1 and J is TRBJ2-7, with 9 positions matching TRBD1. Germline CDR1 reads SQVTM; CDR2 reads ANQGSEA. This CDR3 is 15 amino acids long. Trimming at V came to 6 bases and at J to 4 bases, leaving 13 bases not matched to a gene.

The chain links TRBV28 to TRBJ2-7, with D possibly called TRBD1 or TRBD2 (5 bases each). The CDR3 has 15 residues. V lost 3 bases and J 0 bases, leaving 12 bases between the germline ends. Germline CDR1 is MDHEN and CDR2 is SYDVKM. CDR3 loop: CASSFGVGVSYEQYF. The CDR3 DNA is TGTGCCAGCAGTTTTGGGGTGGGGGTCTCCTACGAGCAGTACTTC.

At least ten counts were recorded for this clonotype. The V gene is TRBV5-1, the J gene TRBJ1-1; 10 bases agree with TRBD1. The CDR3 sequence is 16 residues long. Germline V gives CDR1 SGHRS, CDR2 YFSETQ. V was clipped by 5 bases and J by 0 bases; unmatched bases: 7. The CDR3 here is CASRADRGIMNTEAFF. CDR3 in DNA: TGCGCCAGCAGGGCGGACAGGGGGATCATGAACACTGAAGCTTTCTTT.

This clonotype was seen only a few times. The chain recombines TRBV5-1 with TRBJ1-4; perhaps TRBD1 as D (5 bases). The V and J ends lost 1 base and 0 bases respectively, with 16 bases between them. CDR1 SGHRS and CDR2 YFSETQ come from the germline V gene. This CDR3 has 18 residues. This chain's CDR3 is CASSLRDFGAATNEKLFF. The CDR3 DNA is TGCGCCAGCAGCTTGCGGGATTTCGGGGCAGCAACTAATGAAAAACTGTTTTTT.

The table lists this clonotype with a few counts. This chain joins TRBV25-1 and TRBJ2-2, with D tentatively TRBD1 (6 bases). V lost 8 bases, J lost 3 bases, and 13 bases lay in between. Germline-derived CDR1 and CDR2 are MGHDK and SYGVNS. The CDR3 has 14 amino acids. CDR3 nucleotide sequence: TGTGCCAGCCGAGGGGGTTCGGACACCGGGGAGCTGTTTTTT. Amino acid sequence: CASRGGSDTGELFF.

At least ten counts were recorded for this clonotype. The CDR3 sequence is CASSARNEQFF. The CDR3 nucleotides read TGTGCCAGCAGCGCGCGCAATGAGCAGTTCTTC. The rearrangement links TRBV7-8 to TRBJ2-1; D uncertain. V lost 5 bases, J lost 6 bases, and 5 bases lay in between. Germline loops: CDR1 SGHVS, CDR2 FQNEAQ. The CDR3 is made up of 11 amino acids.

This clonotype turned up a few times. This rearrangement joins TRBV7-9 to TRBJ1-5; 9 bases are shared with TRBD1. V lost 4 bases, J lost 2 bases, and 6 bases stayed unmatched. Germline CDR1 SEHNR, CDR2 FQNEAQ (reference sequence). The CDR3 is made up of 16 amino acids. Here the CDR3 reads CASSSGRTGGNQPQHF. In DNA, the CDR3 is TGTGCCAGCAGCTCCGGTCGGACAGGGGGCAATCAGCCCCAGCATTTT.

The sample holds a few counts of this clonotype. The chain joins TRBV7-2 to TRBJ2-6; possible D gene TRBD1, 5 bases. The CDR3 spans 14 residues. CDR1 and CDR2 from the germline V gene are SGHTA and FQGNSA. V shed 8 bases and J shed 2 bases, with 10 bases lying between them. The CDR3 DNA is TGTGCCAGCGCTACCAGGGCTGGGGCCAACGTCCTGACTTTC. It codes for CASATRAGANVLTF.

This clonotype has ten or more counts. J is TRBJ1-3 and V is TRBV5-1; no clear D gene. The CDR3 is 14 residues long. Trimming shortened V by 6 bases and J by 0 bases, and 10 bases separated the two germline ends. CDR1 SGHRS and CDR2 YFSETQ come from the germline V gene. This CDR3 is CASKAQNSGNTIYF. The DNA for the CDR3 is TGCGCCAGCAAGGCCCAAAACTCTGGAAACACCATATATTTT.

This clonotype occurred many times. The chain joins TRBV5-1 to TRBJ1-2, with 9 bases fitting TRBD1. The CDR3 totals 15 residues. V lost 4 bases, J lost 3 bases, and 7 bases stayed unmatched. Germline assignment: CDR1 SGHRS and CDR2 YFSETQ. The CDR3 spells CASSAERTGDYGYTF. The CDR3 DNA reads TGCGCCAGCAGCGCGGAAAGGACAGGGGACTATGGCTACACCTTC. The variable domain in full, completed from reference TRBV5-1 and TRBJ1-2, reads KAGVTQTPRYLIKTRGQQVTLSCSPISGHRSVSWYQQTPGQGLQFLFEYFSETQRNKGNFPGRFSGRQFSNSRSEMNVSTLELGDSALYLCASSAERTGDYGYTFGSGTRLTVV.

This clonotype was found many times. Germline is not matched at one junction end, which may reflect a read error. The chain links TRBV5-1 to TRBJ2-7; the match to TRBD2 covers 10 bases. The CDR3 extends over 14 amino acids. Germline V lookup: CDR1 SGHRS, CDR2 YFSETQ. CDR3 sequence (DNA): TGTGCCAGCAGCCTAACTAGCGGGGCCTACGAGCAGTACTTC. Translated: CASSLTSGAYEQYF.

This clonotype was seen many times. The genes are TRBV2 and TRBJ1-1; D call uncertain. The V gene lost 6 bases and the J gene lost 11 bases, with 25 bases spanning the gap. The CDR3 is 15 residues long. From germline, CDR1 is SNHLY and CDR2 FYNNEI. CDR3 protein: CASSESFPKRLGAFF. In DNA, the CDR3 is TGTGCCAGCAGCGAATCCTTCCCAAAGCGTTTGGGGGCTTTCTTT.

V and J are TRBV5-1 and TRBJ2-1, with a weak D call TRBD1 (6 bases). Deletions cut 5 bases from V and 3 bases from J, with 15 bases between. CDR3 size: 15 residues. Germline loops: CDR1 SGHRS, CDR2 YFSETQ. The CDR3 loop reads CASSPPGHLYNEQFF. For the CDR3, the DNA is TGCGCCAGCAGTCCCCCGGGACACCTCTACAATGAGCAGTTCTTC.

This clonotype was seen many times. The chain uses TRBV6-5 and TRBJ2-1; 12 bases map to TRBD2. This CDR3 contains 17 residues. The J segment lost 3 bases and the V segment lost 0 bases, leaving 3 bases of the junction unmatched. CDR1 is MNHEY and CDR2 is SVGAGI in the germline V gene. The CDR3 loop is CASSYSGLAGLYNEQFF. CDR3 bases: TGTGCCAGCAGTTACTCTGGACTAGCGGGACTCTACAATGAGCAGTTCTTC.

The V and J genes are TRBV4-1 and TRBJ1-5; 7 bases map to TRBD1. The J segment lost 0 bases and the V segment lost 7 bases, leaving 6 bases of the junction unmatched. This CDR3 contains 15 residues. Per germline, CDR1 MGHRA and CDR2 YSYEKL. The CDR3 DNA sequence: TGCGCCAGCACCCGGGACAGCTATAGCAATCAGCCCCAGCATTTT. The encoded protein is CASTRDSYSNQPQHF.

This clonotype showed up just a few times. J is TRBJ2-3 and V is TRBV4-1; D is unclear. Per the germline V gene, CDR1 is MGHRA and CDR2 is YSYEKL. Between the trimmed V and J ends, which lost 4 bases and 0 bases, there was a span of 11 bases. The CDR3 contains 15 residues. The CDR3 protein is CASSPGVTSTDTQYF. CDR3 nucleotides: TGCGCCAGCAGCCCTGGGGTTACTAGCACAGATACGCAGTATTTT.

V and J are TRBV5-4 and TRBJ2-3; TRBD2 agrees at 12 bases. The length of the CDR3 is 19 residues. J lost 2 bases, V lost 1 base, and 11 bases had no gene match. CDR1 SGHNT and CDR2 YYREEE come from the germline V gene (reference sequence). CDR3 loop: CASSLLSVLAGGNTDTQYF. In DNA form, the CDR3 reads TGTGCCAGCAGCTTGTTATCCGTCCTAGCGGGAGGGAACACAGATACGCAGTATTTT.

This clonotype was counted ten times or more. This chain joins TRBV20-1 and TRBJ2-7; 7 nucleotides align to TRBD2. After removal of 5 bases from V and 4 bases from J, the junction contained 14 bases not matched to a gene. The CDR3 spans 15 residues. Germline CDR1 is DFQATT and CDR2 is SNEGSKA (reference sequence). The CDR3, as DNA: TGCAGTGCTTCCCCGGCTAGCGGTTTTCAATACGAGCAGTACTTC. Residues: CSASPASGFQYEQYF.

This sequence joins TRBV6-1 and TRBJ1-4; D is undetermined. CDR1 is MNHNS and CDR2 is SASEGT in the germline V gene. The CDR3 has 13 amino acids. Between the trimmed V and J ends, which lost 4 bases and 3 bases, there was a span of 6 bases. The CDR3: CASSARANEKLFF. In DNA, the CDR3 is TGTGCCAGCAGTGCTAGGGCTAATGAAAAACTGTTTTTT.

This clonotype was picked up a small number of times. One end of the junction fails to match germline, which may point to a read error. The CDR3 region is CASSFGLAGVF. The CDR3 DNA follows: TGTGCCAGCAGTTTCGGACTAGCGGGAGTTTTC. The chain joins TRBV12-3 or TRBV12-4 to TRBJ2-1; 13 bases align to TRBD2. The CDR3 extends over 11 amino acids.

In its sample, this clonotype was seen many times. The chain employs TRBV12-3 or TRBV12-4 and TRBJ1-5, with D possibly being TRBD1 (6 bases). With 6 bases removed from V and 3 bases from J, the gap between germline ends came to 12 bases. The CDR3 has 14 residues. Here the CDR3 reads CASSHRVDNQPQHF. In DNA, the CDR3 is TGTGCCAGCAGCCACAGGGTTGACAATCAGCCCCAGCATTTT.

The chain combines TRBV12-3 or TRBV12-4 with TRBJ2-3; D gene uncertain. The CDR3 is made up of 14 amino acids. Trimming stripped 3 bases from V and 6 bases from J, with 13 bases between. CDR3 in amino acids: CASSFFGRTDTQYF. Written as DNA, the CDR3 is TGTGCCAGCAGTTTTTTCGGCCGGACCGATACGCAGTATTTT.

This clonotype was observed many times. The gene calls are TRBV29-1 and TRBJ2-3; D perhaps matches TRBD2 (6 bases). Germline V CDR1 and CDR2: SQVTM, ANQGSEA. V was trimmed by 7 bases and J by 4 bases, leaving 18 bases between them. The CDR3 has 14 residues. The CDR3 reads CSASVGGEADTQYF. The CDR3 coding sequence is TGCAGCGCCTCCGTGGGGGGAGAGGCAGATACGCAGTATTTT.

This clonotype was counted only a few times. V is TRBV4-1 and J is TRBJ2-3; TRBD1 matches at 9 bases. Trimming at V came to 3 bases and at J to 4 bases, leaving 8 bases not matched to a gene. The CDR3 consists of 16 residues. The germline CDR1 and CDR2 sequences are MGHRA and YSYEKL. CDR3 coding DNA: TGCGCCAGCAGCCAGTACGGGACAGGGAATTCAGATACGCAGTATTTT. Translated, it gives CASSQYGTGNSDTQYF.

J is TRBJ2-1 and V is TRBV29-1; 11 bases line up with TRBD2. This CDR3 is 13 amino acids long. Trimming cost V 5 bases and J 5 bases; bases outside gene matches: 2. CDR1 is SQVTM, CDR2 ANQGSEA, per germline. The CDR3 nucleotides read TGCAGCGTTATGACTAGCGGGAACAATGAGCAGTTCTTC. Translated: CSVMTSGNNEQFF.

This rearrangement joins TRBV7-3 to TRBJ2-2; D is tentatively TRBD1 or TRBD2 (5 bases each). This CDR3 contains 14 residues. The V gene's germline CDR1 is SGHTA and CDR2 FQGTGA. The CDR3 DNA sequence: TGTGTCCCCAGCAGCTTGGGGGTCACCGGGGAGCTGTTTTTT. This gives the protein CVPSSLGVTGELFF.

This chain links TRBV7-2 with TRBJ2-2, with D unclear. Germline CDR1 SGHTA, CDR2 FQGNSA. This CDR3 has 16 residues. Trimming took off 1 base at V and 4 bases at J, with 13 bases between the two ends. CDR3 loop: CASSLVQLGSTGELFF. The CDR3 region has the DNA TGTGCCAGCAGCTTAGTGCAACTGGGGTCCACCGGGGAGCTGTTTTTT.